This TCR beta chain was identified during a study of shared clonotypes between healthy human individuals. Germline loops: CDR1 MGHDK, CDR2 SYGVNS. The ends lost 3 bases at V and 4 bases at J; junction bases unmatched: 6. The CDR3 spans 15 residues. Sorted-subset replicate PCR reactions were performed with approximately 200 ng DNA, corresponding to roughly 30,000 T cell genomes. The protocol was immunoSEQ multiplex PCR, while the TCRdb copy is restricted to in-frame clones and leaves out a portion. Found here are over 950,000 clones, roughly 77% of them singletons; the top ten hold 0.85% to 1%. The sequence came from a man between 18 and 35 years old in good health. Some clones in this sample may be carry-over from other donors' samples. The chain uses TRBV25-1 and TRBJ1-5, with TRBD1 matching 7 bases. The sample comprised memory CD4+ T cells from PBMCs. As for subset: CD45RA-negative fraction. CDR3 in amino acids: CASSDATGDNQPQHF. As DNA, the CDR3 is TGTGCCAGCAGTGACGCTACAGGGGATAATCAGCCCCAGCATTTT.